This paragraph reports one TCR beta chain. This may come from a read error, since a much larger clone is one base off. The germline V gene has CDR1 SGHNT and CDR2 YYREEE (reference sequence). The CDR3 covers 13 residues. These data originate in a study of beta chain features in type 1 diabetes. Every isolated RNA sample was fully reverse transcribed, so sequencing captured expressed TCRB transcripts. The table came from immunoSEQ multiplex PCR; TCRdb's copy has only in-frame clones and leaves some out. The sample has about 210,000 clones; roughly 10% are singletons. Each of the CD4+ naive, central memory, regulatory and stem cell-like memory populations was sorted via CD45RO/CCR7/CD25/CD127/CD95/CD27.

The sequenced sample was central memory CD4+ T cells from blood. The TCR originated in a man aged 18 to 30 in good health. The chain has TRBV5-4 and TRBJ2-1; D not resolved. As DNA, the CDR3 is TGTGCCGGCAGCTTGGACGCCTACAATGAGCAGTTCTTC. Encoded protein: CAGSLDAYNEQFF.